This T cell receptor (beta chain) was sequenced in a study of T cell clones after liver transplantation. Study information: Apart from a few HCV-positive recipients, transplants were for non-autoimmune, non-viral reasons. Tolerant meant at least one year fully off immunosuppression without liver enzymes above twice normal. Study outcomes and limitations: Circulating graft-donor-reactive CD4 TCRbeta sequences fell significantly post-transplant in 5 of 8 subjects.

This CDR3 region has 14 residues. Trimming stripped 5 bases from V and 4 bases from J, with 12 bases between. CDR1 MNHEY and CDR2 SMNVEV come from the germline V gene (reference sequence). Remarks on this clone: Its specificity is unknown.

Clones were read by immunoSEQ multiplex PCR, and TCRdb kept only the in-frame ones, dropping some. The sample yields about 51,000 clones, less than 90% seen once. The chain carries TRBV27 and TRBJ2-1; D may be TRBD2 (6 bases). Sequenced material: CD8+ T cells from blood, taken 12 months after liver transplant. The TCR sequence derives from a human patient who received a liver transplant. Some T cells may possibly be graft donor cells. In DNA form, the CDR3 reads TGTGCCAGCAGTACGGGACTTACTTACAATGAGCAGTTCTTC. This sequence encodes CASSTGLTYNEQFF.